Shown below are 21 T cell receptor beta chains from a single sample sequenced in a study of T cells after yellow fever vaccination. One entry per CDR3 protein, called by TCRdb with MiXCR from the 5' RACE reads. Counted here are a few hundred thousand distinct CDR3 sequences, about 5.2% occurring once; the ten biggest clones make up 2.5% to 4%. Sequenced here: CD4+ T cells sorted from PBMCs, sampled on the day of the yellow fever booster vaccination. These receptors originate from a man aged 18 to 30 who received the YFV17D yellow fever vaccine.

The CDR3 is CASSIGVSPLHF. The CDR3 coding sequence is TGTGCCAGTAGTATAGGGGTTTCACCCCTCCACTTT. V and J are TRBV19 and TRBJ1-6; D remains ambiguous. V lost 1 base, J lost 9 bases, and 4 bases lay in between. The CDR3 loop spans 12 amino acids. Germline-derived CDR1 and CDR2 are LNHDA and SQIVND (reference sequence).

CDR3 protein: CASSLYRDREETQYF. Here the CDR3 DNA reads TGTGCCAGCAGCCTCTACCGGGACAGAGAAGAGACCCAGTACTTC. The chain employs TRBV12-3 or TRBV12-4 and TRBJ2-5; 7 bases line up with TRBD1. J was trimmed by 3 bases and V by 6 bases; bases with no gene match: 10. The CDR3 extends over 15 amino acids.

V and J are TRBV7-2 and TRBJ1-1; no firm D call. The CDR3 has 13 amino acids. Trimming took off 5 bases at V and 1 base at J, with 8 bases between the two ends. CDR1 is SGHTA and CDR2 is FQGNSA in the germline V gene. The CDR3 region is CASSKAPNTEAFF. In DNA form, the CDR3 reads TGTGCCAGCAGCAAAGCCCCGAACACTGAAGCTTTCTTT.

The V and J genes are TRBV5-1 and TRBJ1-3; D is uncertain. Between the trimmed V and J ends, which lost 4 bases and 0 bases, there was a span of 8 bases. The germline CDR1 and CDR2 sequences are SGHRS and YFSETQ. The CDR3 totals 14 residues. The CDR3 protein is CASSRENSGNTIYF. The CDR3 DNA reads as TGCGCCAGCAGCCGGGAAAACTCTGGAAACACCATATATTTT.

This clonotype occurred a few times. The genes are TRBV21-1 and TRBJ1-1; the table's D call TRBD1 went unverified against the DNA. TRBV21-1 is a pseudogene. The CDR3 runs to 14 residues. The CDR3 sequence: CASSKQGENTEAFF. The CDR3 region has the DNA TGTGCCAGCAGCAAACAGGGGGAGAACACTGAAGCTTTCTTT.

This clonotype was seen more than once but under ten times. V and J are TRBV6-6 and TRBJ1-5; D perhaps matches TRBD1 (5 bases). Trimming took off 0 bases at V and 15 bases at J, with 12 bases between the two ends. Germline values: CDR1 MNHNY, CDR2 SVGAGI (reference sequence). This CDR3 has 12 amino acids. The CDR3 region is CASSYSEGSGHF. The CDR3 nucleotides are TGTGCCAGCAGTTACTCCGAGGGGAGTGGGCATTTT.

This clonotype has at least ten counts. The chain carries TRBV12-3 or TRBV12-4 and TRBJ1-5; TRBD1 matches at 10 bases. J gave up 7 bases and V 6 bases, and 15 bases lay outside the gene matches. CDR3 length: 17 residues. The CDR3 loop is CASSPRQGAGVGQPQHF. DNA for the CDR3: TGTGCCAGCAGCCCTAGACAGGGGGCGGGGGTTGGACAGCCCCAGCATTTT.

This clonotype has only a few counts. V gene TRBV7-2 combines with J gene TRBJ1-2; D might be TRBD1 (5 bases). The V and J ends lost 2 bases and 4 bases respectively, with 11 bases between them. The CDR3 has 14 residues. Germline CDR1 is SGHTA and CDR2 is FQGNSA. The CDR3: CASSLSRDSYGYTF. The CDR3 nucleotides read TGTGCCAGCAGCTTAAGCAGGGATTCCTATGGCTACACCTTC.

This clonotype appeared a few times. This chain uses TRBV24-1 with TRBJ2-3, with D perhaps matching TRBD2 (5 bases). CDR3 size: 14 residues. Germline CDR1 reads KGHDR; CDR2 reads SFDVKD. V was shortened by 7 bases and J by 7 bases, with 17 bases between the two germline ends. This chain's CDR3 is CATSDKRGLHTQYF. DNA of the CDR3: TGTGCCACCAGCGATAAGAGAGGGCTACATACGCAGTATTTT.

This clonotype has at least ten counts. The chain carries TRBV7-9 and TRBJ2-2, with D hard to call. V was pared by 7 bases and J by 0 bases, with 9 bases between. CDR1 and CDR2 (germline): SEHNR, FQNEAQ (reference sequence). CDR3 length: 14 residues. The CDR3 DNA reads TGTGCCAGCACCCGCCTAACGAACACCGGGGAGCTGTTTTTT. This translates into CASTRLTNTGELFF.

This clonotype was seen a few times. The chain uses TRBV4-3 and TRBJ1-2; D is perhaps TRBD1 (5 bases). The CDR3 is 11 residues long. Germline V gene data show CDR1 as LGHNA and CDR2 as YSLEER. V lost 3 bases and J lost 13, with 12 bases in between. This CDR3 is CASSQNRIFTF. The CDR3 nucleotides are TGCGCCAGCAGCCAGAACAGGATATTCACCTTC.

This clonotype was observed a few times. This chain connects TRBV12-3 or TRBV12-4 to TRBJ1-6, with D uncertain. V lost 2 bases and J 6 bases, leaving 5 bases between the germline ends. The CDR3 loop spans 13 amino acids. The CDR3 DNA reads TGTGCCAGCAGTTTAATGCGTAATTCACCCCTCCACTTT. Its protein is CASSLMRNSPLHF.

The table lists this clonotype with many counts. V gene TRBV12-3 or TRBV12-4 combines with J gene TRBJ1-1; D call uncertain. Trimming left V 2 bases short and J 0 bases short, with 4 bases between. The CDR3 has 13 residues. This CDR3 reads CASSLSMNTEAFF. The CDR3 region has the DNA TGTGCCAGCAGTTTAAGTATGAACACTGAAGCTTTCTTT.

This clonotype was seen ten or more times. The chain carries TRBV6-2 or TRBV6-3 and TRBJ2-5, with TRBD1 as a possible D gene (6 bases). The V and J ends lost 4 bases and 2 bases respectively, with 11 bases between them. Germline loops: CDR1 MNHEY, CDR2 SVGEGT. CDR3 length: 14 residues. The CDR3 coding sequence is TGTGCCAGCAGTTGGACAGTACTTCAAGAGACCCAGTACTTC. Translated: CASSWTVLQETQYF.

This sequence joins TRBV5-6 and TRBJ1-3, with D maybe TRBD1 (5 bases). V was cut by 4 bases and J by 2 bases, with 13 bases left in between. Germline CDR1 SGHDT, CDR2 YYEEEE. The CDR3 length is 15 residues. The CDR3 reads CASSLGPGTGNTIYF. The CDR3 nucleotides are TGTGCCAGCAGCCTGGGGCCGGGGACTGGAAACACCATATATTTT.

This clonotype turned up a few times. The chain combines TRBV19 with TRBJ2-2; D is ambiguous. CDR1 is LNHDA, CDR2 SQIVND, per germline (reference sequence). CDR3 length: 13 residues. V lost 7 bases, J lost 3 bases, and 9 bases lay in between. The CDR3 spells CASTDWDTGELFF. CDR3 sequence (DNA): TGTGCCAGTACCGACTGGGACACCGGGGAGCTGTTTTTT.

This clonotype occurred a few times. The chain carries TRBV5-1 and TRBJ2-3, with 7 nucleotides matching TRBD1. The CDR3 is 15 residues long. With V trimmed by 0 bases and J by 4 bases, 5 bases remained unmatched. CDR1 and CDR2 (germline): SGHRS, YFSETQ. For the CDR3, the DNA is TGCGCCAGCAGCTTGGGACAGGGAACACCAGATACGCAGTATTTT. It is translated as CASSLGQGTPDTQYF.

This clonotype was seen more than once but under ten times. This chain joins TRBV20-1 and TRBJ1-6, with TRBD1 identical over 10 bases. Unmatched junction bases numbered 9, after V lost 4 bases and J lost 9 bases. This CDR3 region has 15 residues. Germline CDR1 is DFQATT and CDR2 is SNEGSKA (reference sequence). This chain's CDR3 is CSATKTGTGASPLHF. CDR3 nucleotides: TGCAGTGCTACAAAGACCGGGACAGGGGCTTCACCCCTCCACTTT.

This clonotype was observed at least ten times. This chain uses TRBV7-9 with TRBJ2-1, with TRBD1 matching 7 bases. Unmatched junction bases numbered 12, after V lost 5 bases and J lost 8 bases. The germline V gene has CDR1 SEHNR and CDR2 FQNEAQ (reference sequence). CDR3 length: 15 residues. The CDR3 here is CASSRLGTAADEQFF. In nucleotides, the CDR3 is TGTGCCAGCAGCAGACTGGGGACAGCGGCCGATGAGCAGTTCTTC.

This clonotype has more than one count but fewer than ten. This sequence joins TRBV28 and TRBJ2-7, with D unresolved. CDR3 length equals 13 residues. Germline lookup yields CDR1 MDHEN and CDR2 SYDVKM. Trimming took 5 bases from V and 3 from J, leaving 11 bases between them. The CDR3 DNA follows: TGTGCCAGCAGTCCCACGTCACACTACGAGCAGTACGTC. Translating it yields CASSPTSHYEQYV.

This clonotype appeared a few times. The chain uses TRBV20-1 and TRBJ2-7, with a possible D match to TRBD1 (6 bases). The CDR3 consists of 14 residues. V lost 3 bases and J lost 3, with 15 bases in between. Germline V gene data show CDR1 as DFQATT and CDR2 as SNEGSKA (reference sequence). The CDR3 DNA is TGCAGTGCTAGGGACAGCTCCCGTATCTACGAGCAGTACGTC. Encoded protein: CSARDSSRIYEQYV.